The TCR beta chain under discussion was sequenced for a study of T-cell memory formation after mild COVID-19. Study-level background: Among the donors, TCR clusters were largely specific to each donor. Study-level results: Shrinking CD4+ clones were chiefly CM and EM; CD8+ ones were chiefly EMRA. Proof of SARS-CoV-2 specificity was absent for the second-wave clones that crested on day 37.

A 5'RACE reaction primed in the constant segment made cDNA libraries of TCR alpha and TCR beta, and these carried sample barcodes and UMIs. TCRdb itself ran the 5' RACE reads through MiXCR, one entry per CDR3 protein. The data contain roughly 620,000 distinct CDR3 sequences, approximately 18% of them singletons. In germline, CDR1 is LNHNV, CDR2 YYDKDF (reference sequence). Trimming pared 0 bases from V and 2 bases from J, leaving 11 bases between. The CDR3 has 16 residues. On this clonotype itself: Antigen unknown.

The sequenced sample was PBMCs or a T cell subset sorted from them (not recorded which). The TCR was taken from an adult woman who had mild COVID-19 (a few samples of this study predate the infection). Cell type and time point are not known. The J gene is TRBJ1-5, the V gene TRBV15; D unclear. CDR3 loop: CATSRDLGGGNQPQHF. CDR3 sequence (DNA): TGTGCCACCAGCAGAGATCTTGGAGGTGGCAATCAGCCCCAGCATTTT.